A selection of T cell receptor beta chains follows, all from one sample in a study of early T cells in non-severe SARS-CoV-2 infection. TCRdb independently ran MiXCR on the 5' RACE reads; one entry per CDR3 protein. Of tens of thousands of distinct CDR3 sequences in the sample, roughly 10% were seen once. Sequenced material: whole blood. All receptors derive from an adult who was a healthcare worker with PCR-confirmed SARS-CoV-2 infection or an uninfected control (not recorded which). Both conserved end residues are part of each CDR3. D genes are given only for firm matches. Clone size is shown for a subset of rows, as once, few, many or a class of expanded clone.

d_call j_call v_call clone_size cdr3_nt cdr3_aa
- TRBJ2-7 TRBV7-9 few TGTGCCAGCAGCCAGTTGGGATACGAGCAGTACTTC CASSQLGYEQYF
- TRBJ2-3 TRBV7-2 - TGTGCCAGCAGCCAAGGACGAGATACGCAGTATTTT CASSQGRDTQYF
TRBD2 TRBJ2-1 TRBV11-2 many TGTGCCAGCAGCTTCGCCTCCGGGACTAGTTCCCTCAATGAGCAGTTCTTC CASSFASGTSSLNEQFF
- TRBJ1-1 TRBV29-1 - TGCATCGTTGAACATTGGGGGGTTGGGACTGAAGCTTTCTTT CIVEHWGVGTEAFF
- TRBJ2-2 TRBV5-4 many TGTGCCAGCAGCCGGGGGGCTAGCGAGTTCACCGGGGAGCTGTTTTTT CASSRGASEFTGELFF
- TRBJ2-4 TRBV29-1 many TGCAGCGCCCGGTTGGGGGGCAAAAACATTCAGTACTTC CSARLGGKNIQYF
TRBD2 TRBJ2-1 TRBV20-1 many TGCAGTGCTAGAGCGGGGGGTTACAATGAGCAGTTCTTC CSARAGGYNEQFF
- TRBJ2-3 TRBV4-1 - TGCGCCAGCAGCCAACTGACAGGAACTAGCACAGATACGCAGTATTTT CASSQLTGTSTDTQYF
- TRBJ1-6 TRBV27 many TGTGCCAGCAGTTTTCGTGTTGGTTCACCCCTCCACTTT CASSFRVGSPLHF
- TRBJ2-5 TRBV5-1 many TGCGCCAGCAGCCCCGGACGGATCCAAGAGACCCAGTACTTC CASSPGRIQETQYF
- TRBJ2-2 TRBV6-4 - TGCGGGTCCGGGGAGCTGTTTTTT CGSGELFF
- TRBJ2-7 TRBV29-1 - TGCAGCGTTGGGGAATCCTACGAGCAGTACTTC CSVGESYEQYF
- TRBJ2-6 TRBV20-1 many TGCAGTGCTAGTAGGGGGGCTGGGGCCAACGTCCTGACTTTC CSASRGAGANVLTF
- TRBJ2-1 TRBV20-1 few TGCAGTGCTAGTAACGGGGAGGAATTCAATGAGCAGTTCTTC CSASNGEEFNEQFF
- TRBJ1-2 TRBV6-6 many TGTGCCAGCAGTTACTCAGACTATGGCTACACCTTC CASSYSDYGYTF
- TRBJ1-2 TRBV13 - TGTGCCAGCAGCTTACGGGGGGCTGGCTACACCTTC CASSLRGAGYTF
- TRBJ1-3 TRBV28 few TGTGCCAGTATCCGCGAGGCTGGAAACACCATATATTTT CASIREAGNTIYF
TRBD2 TRBJ2-1 TRBV7-9 - TGTGCCAGCAGCCTCCAGCGGGGGGAGGACGAGCAGTTCTTC CASSLQRGEDEQFF
- TRBJ2-7 TRBV12-3/TRBV12-4 - TGTGCCAGCAGCCGGGACATTGCCTCCTACGAGCAGTACTTC CASSRDIASYEQYF
TRBD1 TRBJ1-1 TRBV29-1 few TGCAGCGTTGATGACAGGGACACTGAAGCTTTCTTT CSVDDRDTEAFF
- TRBJ1-1 TRBV5-1 many TGCGCCAGCAGCTTGGACGGGTTGAACACTGAAGCTTTCTTT CASSLDGLNTEAFF
TRBD2 TRBJ2-3 TRBV5-1 many TGCGCCAGCAGCCTGTACGGGGGGTCAACAGATACGCAGTATTTT CASSLYGGSTDTQYF
TRBD1 TRBJ1-1 TRBV6-2/TRBV6-3 many TGTGCCAGCAGGCCCCTTGGACAGGGGAACACTGAAGCTTTCTTT CASRPLGQGNTEAFF
- TRBJ1-3 TRBV7-2 many TGTGCCAGCAGGGTCAAGCCCAAGTTTGGAGACACCATATATTTT CASRVKPKFGDTIYF
- TRBJ1-1 TRBV5-1 few TGCGCCAGCAGCCCGGGGCAGGGGAGGACTGAAGCTTTCTTT CASSPGQGRTEAFF
TRBD2 TRBJ2-1 TRBV29-1 - TGCAGCGTTGGAGGACGGGTTGGCGGGAGGGCAAATGAGCAGTTCTTC CSVGGRVGGRANEQFF
- TRBJ1-1 TRBV12-3/TRBV12-4 many TGTGCCAGCAGTTCGGCCGGAGGGACTCACACTGAAGCTTTCTTT CASSSAGGTHTEAFF
TRBD2 TRBJ2-5 TRBV10-3 few TGTGCCATCAGTCGGACTAGTAGAGAGACCCAGTACTTC CAISRTSRETQYF
- TRBJ1-6 TRBV4-3 many TGCGCCAGCAGCTACTCAAACTGGGGCTCCTATAATTCACCCCTCCACTTT CASSYSNWGSYNSPLHF
- TRBJ2-3 TRBV7-6 - TGTGCCAGCAGCATACCCACTCGATTCACAGATACGCAGTATTTT CASSIPTRFTDTQYF
- TRBJ2-6 TRBV7-9 many TGTGCCAGCAGCTCAGACAGACCCCACTCTGGGGCCAACGTCCTGACTTTC CASSSDRPHSGANVLTF
TRBD1 TRBJ2-3 TRBV7-2 - TGTGCCAGCAGCCGCCGGACAGGCACGCAGTATTTT CASSRRTGTQYF
- TRBJ2-1 TRBV7-2 - TGTGCCAGCAGCTTAGTACAGAACTTCAATGAGCAGTTCTTC CASSLVQNFNEQFF
- TRBJ1-2 TRBV28 few TGTGCCAGCAGTTCGACAATTGTCGATGGCTACACCTTC CASSSTIVDGYTF
TRBD2 TRBJ2-2 TRBV12-3/TRBV12-4 many TGTGCCAGCAGTTCCCCAGGTAGCGGGGGTACCGGGGAGCTGTTTTTT CASSSPGSGGTGELFF
- TRBJ2-3 TRBV7-9 many TGTGCCAGCAGCGCCAGGGTCACAGATACGCAGTATTTT CASSARVTDTQYF
- TRBJ2-1 TRBV2 few TGTGCCAGCAGTGAAGTCGAGGAGCAGTTCTTC CASSEVEEQFF
TRBD1 TRBJ1-5 TRBV28 few TGTGCCAGCAGTTTGGCGCTCAGGGGGTGGGCCCAGCATTTT CASSLALRGWAQHF
- TRBJ1-3 TRBV5-1 many TGCGCCAGCAGCTTGTCGGCTGGAAACACCATATATTTT CASSLSAGNTIYF
- TRBJ2-7 TRBV18 - TGTGCCAGCTCCCCGAACGACGAGCAGTACTTC CASSPNDEQYF
TRBD2 TRBJ2-2 TRBV12-3/TRBV12-4 few TGTGCCAGCAGTTTCACGGGAGGTCCCGGGGAGCTGTTTTTT CASSFTGGPGELFF
- TRBJ2-7 TRBV12-3/TRBV12-4 - TGTGCCAGCAGTTTCTCGGGGGCAGGGGGCGAGCAGTACTTC CASSFSGAGGEQYF
- TRBJ2-2 TRBV5-5 many TGTGCCAGCAGCCCCGGACCGGGACAAACGTCGAACACCGGGGAGCTGTTTTTT CASSPGPGQTSNTGELFF
TRBD1 TRBJ1-2 TRBV29-1 many TGCAGCGTTTCGGACAGGGCGAACTATGGCTACACCTTC CSVSDRANYGYTF
- TRBJ2-5 TRBV9 - TGTGCCAGCAGCGTAGAAGGCGGGACGGGGGTAGAGACCCAGTACTTC CASSVEGGTGVETQYF
- TRBJ1-2 TRBV6-2/TRBV6-3 many TGTGCCAGCAGTTACTCGAAGATTTTTAGGGATGGCTATGGCTACACCTTC CASSYSKIFRDGYGYTF
TRBD1 TRBJ1-5 TRBV6-2/TRBV6-3 few TGTGCCAGCAGTCCGACAGGGGGGCAGCCCCAGCATTTT CASSPTGGQPQHF
- TRBJ2-7 TRBV3-1 - TGTGCCAGCAGCCCAGGAAGATGGGTCGAGCAGTACTTC CASSPGRWVEQYF
- TRBJ2-3 TRBV4-2 many TGTGCCAGCAGGACTTCCGGGGACACAGATACGCAGTATTTT CASRTSGDTDTQYF
TRBD2 TRBJ2-3 TRBV5-1 - TGCGCCAGCAGCTCATTGACTAGCGGGGTCGCAGATACGCAGTATTTT CASSSLTSGVADTQYF
TRBD2 TRBJ2-3 TRBV7-2 - TGTGCCAGCAGCATAACTAGCGGGGGAACAGATACGCAGTATTTT CASSITSGGTDTQYF
TRBD2 TRBJ2-1 TRBV7-2 - TGTGCCAGCAGCTCGGCCCGACTAGCGGGGGGCCCCCGAAGGCACAATGAGCAGTTCTTC CASSSARLAGGPRRHNEQFF
- TRBJ1-3 TRBV5-1 many TGCGCCAGCAGCCGAGTTCCTAGCGCTGGAAACACCATATATTTT CASSRVPSAGNTIYF
TRBD2 TRBJ2-3 TRBV12-3/TRBV12-4 once TGTGCCAGCAGTAAAGGGACTAGCGGGAGTACAGATACGCAGTATTTT CASSKGTSGSTDTQYF
- TRBJ2-4 TRBV12-3/TRBV12-4 - TGTGCCAGCAGGTACAGGGTAGGGATTCAGTACTTC CASRYRVGIQYF
- TRBJ1-5 TRBV6-1 many TGTGCCAGCAGTGAACGGGGAGGGAATCAGCCCCAGCATTTT CASSERGGNQPQHF
- TRBJ2-1 TRBV13 - TGTGCCAGCACCACCACGGGCTACAATGAGCAGTTCTTC CASTTTGYNEQFF